Following are 5 T cell receptor beta chains from one sample sequenced in a study of neurological immune-mediated disorders (dated by TCRdb to the late 2010s). Receptor libraries were prepared by 5' RACE. TCRdb lists the instrument as Illumina HiSeq 2500. In-frame beta chains were kept once TCRdb had trimmed the public reads at Q25 with fastp and called clones with MiXCR. Entries are consolidated by CDR3 protein sequence, retaining the most common genes and DNA. Across this sample there are approximately 60,000 distinct CDR3 sequences, with roughly 3.3% seen only once. The ten largest make up around 3.1% of the sample. The sample taken for sequencing was PBMCs. These receptor sequences come from a woman aged 25-40 years with multiple sclerosis.

This clonotype showed up many times. This sequence joins TRBV29-1 and TRBJ2-3; D is uncertain. CDR1 and CDR2 (germline): SQVTM, ANQGSEA. V shed 3 bases and J shed 5 bases, with 9 bases lying between them. The CDR3 contains 12 residues. This chain's CDR3 is CSVEGEGDTQYF. The CDR3 DNA follows: TGCAGCGTTGAGGGTGAAGGAGATACGCAGTATTTT.

Many counts were recorded for this clonotype. Possible read error: a much larger clone is one base away. V is TRBV7-2 and J is TRBJ2-7; D may be TRBD2 (5 bases). Germline loops: CDR1 SGHTA, CDR2 FQGNSA. V was clipped by 5 bases and J by 0 bases, with 14 bases between them. The CDR3 contains 15 residues. The CDR3 sequence is CASSPLRDNSYEQYF. The CDR3, as DNA: TGTGCCAGCAGCCCCTTACGGGATAACTCCTACGAGCAGTACTTC.

This clonotype was detected ten times or more. The chain carries TRBV5-1 and TRBJ1-1, with D possibly matching TRBD1 (5 bases). Germline V gene data show CDR1 as SGHRS and CDR2 as YFSETQ. CDR3 size: 13 residues. Trimming stripped 0 bases from V and 8 bases from J, with 11 bases between. This chain's CDR3 is CASSLVIGAEAFF. CDR3 nucleotides: TGCGCCAGCAGCTTGGTCATCGGGGCAGAAGCTTTCTTT.

This clonotype was detected many times. V is TRBV20-1 and J is TRBJ1-6; 7 bases agree with TRBD1. This CDR3 comprises 13 residues. Germline V gives CDR1 DFQATT, CDR2 SNEGSKA (reference sequence). The J segment lost 9 bases and the V segment lost 5 bases, leaving 7 bases of the junction unmatched. CDR3 loop: CSAGTDTTSPLHF. In DNA form, the CDR3 reads TGCAGTGCTGGGACAGACACGACTTCACCCCTCCACTTT.

This clonotype was observed many times. V and J are TRBV5-1 and TRBJ1-1; TRBD1 is a possible D gene (6 bases). The CDR3 covers 15 residues. Germline-derived CDR1 and CDR2 are SGHRS and YFSETQ. Trimming removed 0 bases at V and 1 base at J, with 10 bases between. The CDR3 here is CASSLAAGANTEAFF. In DNA form, the CDR3 reads TGCGCCAGCAGCTTGGCCGCGGGGGCGAACACTGAAGCTTTCTTT.